Each of the 11 T cell receptor beta chains below was sequenced from the same sample in a study of CD8+ T cells in alopecia areata. It was cDNA, reverse transcribed from extracted RNA, that served as the sequencing template. The data were produced by immunoSEQ multiplex PCR, yet TCRdb's version contains in-frame clones alone and is incomplete. The table has under 95,000 clones, just over 70% seen once. Treatment here: oral pan-JAK inhibitor, 5-10 mg twice daily. Sequencing used CD8+ T cells sorted from blood, obtained at week 44, from a patient treated with tofacitinib. The receptors stem from a human donor with alopecia areata.

The chain is built from TRBV6-6 and TRBJ2-1; weak D call: TRBD2 (6 bases). This CDR3 contains 10 residues. Germline CDR1 and CDR2: MNHNY and SVGAGI (reference sequence). CDR3 bases: TGTGCTAGCGGCAACAATGAGCAGTTCTTC. Encoded protein: CASGNNEQFF.

The V call is TRBV13, the J call TRBJ1-3; D uncertain. Germline-derived CDR1 and CDR2 are PRHDT and FYEKMQ (reference sequence). The CDR3 consists of 15 residues. Trimming took off 0 bases at V and 0 bases at J, with 6 bases between the two ends. CDR3 nucleotide sequence: TGTGCCAGCAGCTTAGGGTTCCTCTCTGGAAACACCATATATTTT. This sequence encodes CASSLGFLSGNTIYF.

J is TRBJ2-7 and V is TRBV6-6; either TRBD1 or TRBD2 may supply D (5 bases each). Trimming left V 4 bases short and J 9 bases short, with 13 bases between. From germline, CDR1 is MNHNY and CDR2 SVGAGI (reference sequence). CDR3 length: 12 amino acids. The CDR3 bases are TGTGCCAGCAGTTCCCCCGGGGCGACGCAGTACTTC. This gives the protein CASSSPGATQYF.

The V call is TRBV29-1, the J call TRBJ1-1; perhaps TRBD1 as D (6 bases). CDR1 is SQVTM and CDR2 is ANQGSEA in the germline V gene. V shed 2 bases and J shed 3 bases, with 10 bases lying between them. CDR3 length: 13 residues. The CDR3 is CSVEWAGDTEAFF. In DNA, the CDR3 is TGCAGCGTTGAATGGGCAGGGGACACTGAAGCTTTCTTT.

This rearrangement joins TRBV6-6 to TRBJ2-7; D not resolved. From germline, CDR1 is MNHNY and CDR2 SVGAGI (reference sequence). The CDR3 runs 11 residues. Trimming took off 5 bases at V and 3 bases at J, with 5 bases between the two ends. The DNA of the CDR3 is TGTGCCAGCAGTGACATCTACGAGCAGTACTTC. Protein sequence: CASSDIYEQYF.

This clone was picked up a small number of times. The J gene is TRBJ2-3, the V gene TRBV11-2; the D is unclear. The CDR3 has 18 residues. V lost 5 bases and J 2 bases, leaving 23 bases between the germline ends. CDR1 is SGHAT, CDR2 FQNNGV, per germline. The chain's CDR3 is CASSPSGVGSRSTDTQYF. CDR3 DNA sequence: TGTGCCAGCAGCCCCAGTGGGGTCGGATCCCGCTCCACAGATACGCAGTATTTT.

The chain has TRBV27 and TRBJ2-7; D might be TRBD1 or TRBD2, each matching 5 bases. The CDR3 contains 17 residues. V lost 0 bases and J lost 0, with 15 bases in between. CDR1 MNHEY and CDR2 SMNVEV come from the germline V gene (reference sequence). The CDR3 protein is CASSLSPGDGPSYEQYF. In nucleotides, the CDR3 is TGTGCCAGCAGTTTATCGCCTGGGGACGGTCCCTCCTACGAGCAGTACTTC.

V gene TRBV7-6 combines with J gene TRBJ2-1, with a weak D call TRBD2 (6 bases). The V gene lost 2 bases and the J gene lost 5 bases, with 10 bases spanning the gap. Germline V gene lookup returns CDR1 SGHVS and CDR2 FNYEAQ. This CDR3 region has 14 residues. The CDR3 DNA is TGTGCCAGCAGCTTAAGGGAGGAGGACAATGAGCAGTTCTTC. Translation gives CASSLREEDNEQFF.

This clone was seen only a few times. This chain links TRBV23-1 with TRBJ2-1; D is unresolved. TRBV23-1 is marked as an open reading frame, function uncertain. There are 14 residues in the CDR3. V lost 6 bases and J 4 bases, leaving 13 bases between the germline ends. In nucleotides, the CDR3 is TGCGCCAGCAGCCGCCCAAACCTTTACAATGAGCAGTTCTTC. Encoded protein: CASSRPNLYNEQFF.

This clone has only a few counts. J is TRBJ2-2 and V is TRBV6-5; D possibly corresponds to TRBD2 (6 bases). The germline gives CDR1 MNHEY, CDR2 SVGAGI. CDR3 length equals 13 residues. The ends were cut back, 6 bases at V and 1 base at J, with 6 bases in the middle. The CDR3 spells CASRGGNTGELFF. In DNA form, the CDR3 reads TGTGCCAGCAGGGGAGGGAACACCGGGGAGCTGTTTTTT.

The CDR3: CASSSRDTGRNQPQHF. CDR3 DNA: TGTGCCAGCAGCTCCCGGGACACCGGACGGAATCAGCCCCAGCATTTT. The chain uses TRBV5-6 and TRBJ1-5, with D perhaps matching TRBD1 (6 bases). CDR3 length equals 16 residues. V lost 3 bases and J 4 bases, leaving 17 bases between the germline ends. CDR1 and CDR2 (germline): SGHDT, YYEEEE.